This T cell receptor beta chain originates from a study of T cells after yellow fever vaccination (dated by TCRdb to the late 2010s). In terms of the full investigation: The SMART-Seq v4 Ultra Low Input RNA kit was used to prepare libraries from fractions with low cell numbers. Blood was collected at multiple timepoints before and after primary and secondary immunization, and bulk PBMC replicates and cell subsets were isolated. The cohort comprised two healthy male donors, one aged 18 to 29 and one aged 30 to 39 years. Bulk TCR alpha and beta repertoires were sequenced longitudinally to track T-cell clones before and after primary and booster YFV17D yellow fever vaccination. Broad study findings and their caveats: Computational filtering was needed because FACS-sorted repertoires could contain abundant contaminating clonotypes from the bulk population. A small share of clonotypes was detected in both CD4 and CD8 compartments, with the overlap likely arising from convergent recombination. The study included only a couple of donors, which limits how far the findings can be generalized. Most clones expanded after primary vaccination (96% of CD4 and 70% to 90% of CD8) were re-detected after the booster, suggesting that broad memory maintenance occurred. The secondary T-cell response was found to be weaker but faster than the primary response, with a peak reached on day 5 rather than on day 15.

The sequencing machine was an Illumina NovaSeq 6000. Synthesis of TCR cDNA relied on 5'RACE template switching, a step that introduced a universal primer site along with unique molecular identifiers. cDNA synthesis was primed from both the TCR alpha and TCR beta constant segments. Library amplification involved two PCR steps, and the second step added sample barcodes and sequencing adapters. Sequencing of the libraries was done on either Illumina HiSeq 2500 (2x100 bp) or NovaSeq (2x150 bp). The published analysis was carried out like this. MIGEC handled demultiplexing of reads and collapsing into UMI consensus sequences, while MiXCR performed V(D)J alignment. Vaccine-responding clonotypes were identified with edgeR using replicate PBMC samples, with FDR below 0.01 and a log2 fold change above 5 up to day 15 being required. Each bulk clonotype was labeled CD4 or CD8 based on which sequenced repertoire, CD4 or CD8, contained the clonotype at higher abundance. TCRdb trimmed public reads at Q25 via fastp, called clones via MiXCR and kept in-frame beta chains. Entries are consolidated by CDR3 protein sequence, retaining the most common genes and DNA. The V and J calls shown here were made by TCRdb, not taken from the authors' results. The table for this sample lists 300,000 to 350,000 distinct CDR3 sequences; about 11% of them were counted only once. Clones ranked in the top ten supply around 3.2% of the sample.

Reading the germline V gene (reference sequence) gives CDR1 DFQATT and CDR2 SNEGSKA. Measured from the cysteine to the phenylalanine, the CDR3 is 11 residues long. The entry retains the CDR3 DNA only, 33 bases that are in frame from base 1. V is cut by 3 bases and J by 12 bases, and the space between the germline ends is 12 bases. The sample's treatment or condition label is to be understood as: live attenuated yellow fever vaccine strain. PBMCs were isolated from peripheral blood using a standard Ficoll-Paque protocol. Dynabeads CD4 and CD8 positive selection kits were used to isolate CD4 and CD8 T-cell fractions. TriZol was used to extract RNA from bulk PBMCs, CD4 and CD8 fractions, and dextramer-positive and dextramer-negative fractions. The table lists this clonotype with a few counts. This clone's antigen is unknown. One base away there is no much larger clone; base qualities are not given.

The sample consisted of CD4+ T cells sorted from PBMCs, taken 45 days after the yellow fever booster vaccination. The TCR was taken from a man between 18 and 29 years old who received the YFV17D yellow fever vaccine. This chain joins TRBV20-1 to TRBJ1-5; no confident D gene assignment can be made. The CDR3 sequence is CSASGPNRQHF. Here is the DNA: TGCAGTGCTAGTGGCCCGAATCGCCAGCATTTT.